The 25 T cell receptor beta chains reported below all come from one sample, sequenced in a study of blood T cell repertoires in COVID-19. The table came from immunoSEQ multiplex PCR; TCRdb's copy has only in-frame clones and leaves some out. The data hold some 160,000 clones, with around four fifths observed a single time. The sequenced material came from PBMCs or T cells enriched from blood (not recorded which). Receptor source: a woman in her thirties or forties who had recovered from COVID-19.

J is TRBJ2-4 and V is TRBV29-1; D not resolved. The CDR3 is 13 amino acids. Germline V CDR1 and CDR2: SQVTM, ANQGSEA. With 4 bases removed from V and 0 bases from J, the gap between germline ends came to 7 bases. The CDR3 coding sequence is TGCAGCGTTGGAGAACTAGCCAAAAACATTCAGTACTTC. Translated: CSVGELAKNIQYF.

The V gene is TRBV6-5, the J gene TRBJ1-6; 8 nucleotides line up with TRBD1. The germline V gene has CDR1 MNHEY and CDR2 SVGAGI. The CDR3 is made up of 16 amino acids. J lost 5 bases, V lost 4 bases, and 7 bases had no gene match. The CDR3 loop reads CASSWGPTGDNSPLHF. In DNA form, the CDR3 reads TGTGCCAGCAGTTGGGGCCCGACAGGGGATAATTCACCCCTCCACTTT.

This rearrangement joins TRBV19 to TRBJ2-5, with D possibly being TRBD1 (5 bases). This CDR3 has 14 amino acids. Trimming left V 5 bases short and J 2 bases short, with 12 bases between. Germline CDR1 is LNHDA and CDR2 is SQIVND (reference sequence). The CDR3 nucleotides read TGTGCCAGTAGTCAGGGTGTTGTTCAAGAGACCCAGTACTTC. Translation: CASSQGVVQETQYF.

This clone was picked up a small number of times. This sequence joins TRBV11-3 and TRBJ2-3; 7 positions match TRBD2. Germline loops: CDR1 SGHNT, CDR2 YENEEA. The ends lost 5 bases at V and 4 bases at J; junction bases unmatched: 12. CDR3 length: 16 amino acids. Here the CDR3 DNA reads TGTGCCAGCAGCGCAGGGCGGCGGGAGATGCCAGATACGCAGTATTTT. Residues: CASSAGRREMPDTQYF.

A word on this clone: Additional DNA sequences in this sample encode the identical CDR3. This chain joins TRBV6-5 and TRBJ2-5, with no clear D. CDR1 and CDR2 from the germline V gene are MNHEY and SVGAGI. The CDR3 runs 11 residues. V was trimmed by 6 bases and J by 2 bases, leaving 4 bases between them. The CDR3: CASSRQETQYF. CDR3 bases: TGTGCCAGCAGCCGTCAAGAGACCCAGTACTTC.

This chain connects TRBV15 to TRBJ1-1; D is unclear. The V gene lost 4 bases and the J gene lost 3 bases, with 12 bases spanning the gap. Germline CDR1 reads LNHNV; CDR2 reads YYDKDF (reference sequence). The CDR3 covers 14 residues. The CDR3 spells CATSNPARDTEAFF. The CDR3, as DNA: TGTGCCACCAGCAATCCCGCGCGGGACACTGAAGCTTTCTTT.

This chain uses TRBV5-1 with TRBJ1-3; 8 bases agree with TRBD1. Germline CDR1 and CDR2: SGHRS and YFSETQ. The CDR3 length is 16 residues. The V gene end was trimmed by 4 bases and the J gene end by 0 bases; junction bases not matched to a gene: 6. This CDR3 reads CASSIRTGSSGNTIYF. The CDR3 bases are TGCGCCAGCAGCATCCGGACAGGGAGCTCTGGAAACACCATATATTTT.

CDR3 sequence (DNA): TGCGCCAGCAGCTTGGGGCAGGTTGAGGGTGGCTACACCTTC. Amino acids: CASSLGQVEGGYTF. This chain links TRBV5-1 with TRBJ1-2; D unclear. The CDR3 runs 14 residues. Trimming removed 0 bases at V and 7 bases at J, with 13 bases between. CDR1 and CDR2 from the germline V gene are SGHRS and YFSETQ.

In its sample, this clone was seen once. The V and J genes are TRBV18 and TRBJ1-2; D is perhaps TRBD1 (5 bases). The germline CDR1 and CDR2 sequences are KGHSH and LQKENI. This CDR3 has 14 residues. V was shortened by 1 base and J by 4 bases, with 10 bases between the two germline ends. Here the CDR3 DNA reads TGTGCCAGCTCACCACGGCAGGGTACCTATGGCTACACCTTC. It is translated as CASSPRQGTYGYTF. Together with reference TRBV18 and TRBJ1-2, the CDR3 gives the full variable domain: NAGVMQNPRHLVRRRGQEARLRCSPMKGHSHVYWYRQLPEEGLKFMVYLQKENIIDESGMPKERFSAEFPKEGPSILRIQQVVRGDSAAYFCASSPRQGTYGYTFGSGTRLTVV.

This chain joins TRBV6-5 and TRBJ2-7, with 11 bases aligning to TRBD2. The junction had 5 bases not matched to a gene; V was cut back by 2 bases and J by 5 bases. CDR1 is MNHEY and CDR2 is SVGAGI in the germline V gene. This CDR3 is built from 15 residues. This CDR3 is CASSYADSGRDEQYF. As DNA, the CDR3 is TGTGCCAGCAGTTACGCTGATAGCGGGAGGGACGAGCAGTACTTC.

The J gene is TRBJ2-3, the V gene TRBV2; TRBD2 is a possible D gene (7 bases). The CDR3 length is 14 residues. The ends were cut back, 7 bases at V and 4 bases at J, with 15 bases in the middle. The germline CDR1 and CDR2 sequences are SNHLY and FYNNEI. This CDR3 is CASTNGGGADTQYF. CDR3 nucleotides: TGTGCCAGCACCAATGGCGGGGGCGCAGATACGCAGTATTTT.

The gene calls are TRBV19 and TRBJ1-5; TRBD1 matches 7 bases. The CDR3 is made up of 13 amino acids. CDR1 LNHDA and CDR2 SQIVND come from the germline V gene (reference sequence). After removal of 5 bases from V and 2 bases from J, the junction contained 0 bases not matched to a gene. The CDR3 nucleotides read TGTGCCAGTAGTGGGACAGGCAATCAGCCCCAGCATTTT. Translation gives CASSGTGNQPQHF.

The rearrangement links TRBV7-9 to TRBJ1-2, with 10 bases matching TRBD1. CDR3 size: 14 residues. The V gene end was trimmed by 5 bases and the J gene end by 8 bases; junction bases not matched to a gene: 8. From germline, CDR1 is SEHNR and CDR2 FQNEAQ (reference sequence). The CDR3 nucleotides are TGTGCCAGCAGCCCGACCGGGACAGGGGAGGGCTACACCTTC. Its translation: CASSPTGTGEGYTF. The whole variable domain, filled in from reference TRBV7-9 and TRBJ1-2, reads DTGVSQNPRHKITKRGQNVTFRCDPISEHNRLYWYRQTLGQGPEFLTYFQNEAQLEKSRLLSDRFSAERPKGSFSTLEIQRTEQGDSAMYLCASSPTGTGEGYTFGSGTRLTVV.

The V and J genes are TRBV5-6 and TRBJ1-2; the D gene is possibly TRBD1 (5 bases). Deletions cut 5 bases from V and 3 bases from J, with 5 bases between. This CDR3 contains 11 residues. Germline V gene data show CDR1 as SGHDT and CDR2 as YYEEEE. CDR3 coding DNA: TGTGCCAGCAGACAGGACTATGGCTACACCTTC. Translated, it gives CASRQDYGYTF.

V is TRBV19 and J is TRBJ2-1; the match to TRBD2 covers 9 bases. Germline V gene data show CDR1 as LNHDA and CDR2 as SQIVND (reference sequence). The CDR3 has 15 residues. V shed 3 bases, J shed 8 bases, and the junction held 8 bases outside the gene matches. The CDR3 nucleotides are TGTGCCAGTAGTATCCAGAGCGGGAGGCGAGATGAGCAGTTCTTC. Protein sequence: CASSIQSGRRDEQFF.

This clone was recorded once. CDR3 residues: CASSTTFDGELFF. The CDR3 region has the DNA TGTGCCAGCAGCACGACATTCGACGGGGAGCTGTTTTTT. The chain is built from TRBV3-1 (or the pseudogene TRBV3-2) and TRBJ2-2, with D uncertain. This CDR3 is 13 amino acids long. Germline CDR1 LGHDT, CDR2 YNNKEL (reference sequence). The V end lost 5 bases, the J end lost 7 bases, and 11 bases lay between the germline ends.

The chain combines TRBV6-5 with TRBJ1-1, with 9 bases fitting TRBD1. This CDR3 has 14 amino acids. Germline trimming cut 6 bases from V and 6 bases from J; bases unmatched to any gene: 8. From germline, CDR1 is MNHEY and CDR2 SVGAGI. The CDR3 DNA is TGTGCCAGCAGGACGACAGGGGGGGTAGCTGAAGCTTTCTTT. Protein sequence: CASRTTGGVAEAFF.

The chain employs TRBV6-1 and TRBJ1-1; D remains ambiguous. The V gene's germline CDR1 is MNHNS and CDR2 SASEGT. CDR3 length: 16 amino acids. V was clipped by 1 base and J by 4 bases, with 16 bases between them. The CDR3 sequence: CASSEGGELVSTEAFF. Here the CDR3 DNA reads TGTGCCAGCAGTGAAGGCGGAGAATTGGTCTCCACTGAAGCTTTCTTT.

DNA of the CDR3: TGTGCCAGCAGCTTGGAGAATAGGGGGCCCTACGAGCAGTACTTC. It specifies CASSLENRGPYEQYF. V is TRBV5-4 and J is TRBJ2-7, with 7 bases fitting TRBD1. The V gene's germline CDR1 is SGHNT and CDR2 YYREEE (reference sequence). J was trimmed by 2 bases and V by 0 bases; bases with no gene match: 5. The CDR3 has 15 amino acids.

V usage is TRBV28 and J usage is TRBJ1-2; the match to TRBD1 covers 7 bases. From germline, CDR1 is MDHEN and CDR2 SYDVKM. There are 14 residues in the CDR3. V shed 4 bases, J shed 4 bases, and the junction held 6 bases outside the gene matches. The CDR3 loop reads CASSSHRGRYGYTF. The DNA for the CDR3 is TGTGCCAGCAGTTCTCACAGGGGCCGCTATGGCTACACCTTC.

The chain couples TRBV10-3 to TRBJ1-2; TRBD1 agrees at 10 bases. V dropped 8 bases and J dropped 1; count of bases not matched to a gene: 1. This CDR3 region has 13 residues. Germline-derived CDR1 and CDR2 are ENHRY and SYGVKD. The CDR3 sequence is CAIGQGDNYGYTF. The CDR3, as DNA: TGTGCCATCGGACAGGGGGATAACTATGGCTACACCTTC.

This clone appeared a few times. At the DNA level, this CDR3 is encoded by other sequences in the same sample as well. The chain uses TRBV5-1 and TRBJ2-2, with D possibly matching TRBD1 (5 bases). Germline-derived CDR1 and CDR2 are SGHRS and YFSETQ. The CDR3 totals 15 residues. The V end was cut by 0 bases, the J end by 0 bases, with 6 bases between. The CDR3 loop is CASSLAGTNTGELFF. In DNA, the CDR3 is TGCGCCAGCAGCTTGGCAGGGACGAACACCGGGGAGCTGTTTTTT.

The chain has TRBV27 and TRBJ2-1, with 7 bases lining up with TRBD2. CDR1 MNHEY and CDR2 SMNVEV come from the germline V gene (reference sequence). Germline trimming cut 5 bases from V and 8 bases from J; bases unmatched to any gene: 9. This CDR3 comprises 14 residues. This chain's CDR3 is CASSAPRLADEQFF. Written as DNA, the CDR3 is TGTGCCAGCAGTGCCCCGAGACTAGCTGATGAGCAGTTCTTC.

V and J are TRBV27 and TRBJ2-3; perhaps TRBD2 as D (7 bases). CDR3 length: 16 residues. CDR1 is MNHEY, CDR2 SMNVEV, per germline (reference sequence). Trimming removed 9 bases at V and 2 bases at J, with 21 bases between. CDR3 nucleotides: TGTGCCAGTCAGACGGGGGGCGGGTCCTCCACAGATACGCAGTATTTT. Translating it yields CASQTGGGSSTDTQYF.

This chain joins TRBV2 and TRBJ1-1; D ambiguous. The CDR3 contains 13 residues. Germline lookup yields CDR1 SNHLY and CDR2 FYNNEI. Trimming left V 7 bases short and J 5 bases short, with 14 bases between. CDR3 nucleotide sequence: TGTGCCAGCACAGACTCCAAGCGGACTGAAGCTTTCTTT. It is translated as CASTDSKRTEAFF.